The sequence of this TCR beta chain was determined in a study of T cells in localized non-small cell lung cancer. Study results and limitations: Tumor showed lower T cell clonality than uninvolved adjacent lung, where it was highest. Researchers found a median roughly 50 of the top 100 tumor clones in adjacent lung. Sequencing, confined to only one tumor region, leaves heterogeneity possible.

V shed 6 bases and J shed 5 bases, with 16 bases lying between them. The CDR3 runs to 15 residues. Germline CDR1 is SGHAT and CDR2 is FQNNGV. With respect to this clone: Its antigen remains unidentified.

The method was immunoSEQ multiplex PCR; TCRdb's version includes in-frame clones alone and lacks a portion of them. The data show about 20,000 clones, 80% to 90% seen once. The TCR comes from a man aged 40-75 years with stage II squamous cell lung carcinoma. The V call is TRBV11-2, the J call TRBJ1-4; D might be TRBD1 (5 bases). This specimen consisted of PBMCs, obtained before any cancer treatment. This CDR3 is CASRDDGRTNEKLFF. CDR3 DNA: TGTGCCAGCAGAGATGACGGGCGGACAAATGAAAAACTGTTTTTT.